Below are 2 T cell receptor beta chains sequenced from a single sample in a study of post-analysis software for immune sequencing data. Their cognate antigens are unknown. Overall study results and limits: The study found TRBV5-6, TRBV5-1 and TRBV20-1 among several TRBV segments more frequent in patients than controls.

Included in the TCR beta cDNA libraries were unique molecular identifiers. TCRdb reprocessed the PCR reads with MiXCR, giving one entry per CDR3 protein. The table has about 680,000 distinct CDR3 sequences, approximately 59% seen once. The sample consisted of blood. The receptors originated from a girl aged 2-15 years with multiple sclerosis.

In its sample, this clonotype was seen a few times. The chain joins TRBV6-6 to TRBJ1-6, with TRBD1 matching 7 bases. The CDR3 runs 16 residues. Per the germline V gene, CDR1 is MNHNY and CDR2 is SVGAGI (reference sequence). The junction had 8 bases not matched to a gene; V was cut back by 4 bases and J by 5 bases. The CDR3 loop is CASSFGGGLNNSPLHF. In DNA, the CDR3 is TGTGCCAGCAGTTTTGGAGGGGGCTTGAATAATTCACCCCTCCACTTT.

This sequence joins TRBV7-2 and TRBJ2-1, with TRBD2 matching 11 bases. The germline CDR1 and CDR2 sequences are SGHTA and FQGNSA. The ends lost 5 bases at V and 5 bases at J; junction bases unmatched: 5. CDR3 length: 15 residues. This chain's CDR3 is CASSSLAGGDNEQFF. CDR3 DNA: TGTGCCAGCAGCAGTCTAGCGGGGGGAGACAATGAGCAGTTCTTC.